Here is one TCR beta chain with its context. Its antigen is currently unknown. These data come from a study of STAT5B mutations in CD4+ large granular lymphocyte leukemia. There are 15 residues in the CDR3. Per germline, CDR1 SGHKS and CDR2 YYEKEE (reference sequence). Trimming cost V 0 bases and J 15 bases; bases outside gene matches: 14. Whole-study findings and limits: Roughly 27% of private leukemic clonotypes occurred rarely in other patients' non-leukemic repertoires.

Buffy coats from healthy blood donors served as controls. Some clones are missing from TCRdb's copy, which holds only in-frame ones; the method was immunoSEQ multiplex PCR. The sample lists tens of thousands of clones, just under 75% seen once, with about 1% in the top ten. Sequences were obtained from CD4+ T cells from blood buffy coats. The sequence came from a human donor in good health. This chain connects TRBV5-5 to TRBJ1-4, with 7 bases fitting TRBD1. CDR3 nucleotides: TGTGCCAGCAGCTTGGCCGTACAGGGGCCACCCATCGTGTTTTTT. Residues: CASSLAVQGPPIVFF.